This TCR beta chain is drawn from a study of esophageal squamous cell carcinoma under preoperative chemotherapy (dated by TCRdb to between 2017 and 2018). Regarding the complete study: Both tumor-infiltrating lymphocytes and peripheral blood T cells had their TCR repertoires profiled in the study. In patients with esophageal squamous cell carcinoma, the study looked at what paclitaxel-nedaplatin chemotherapy did to T-cell receptor repertoires. Roughly 5 patients with primary esophageal squamous cell carcinoma were included in the cohort. Repertoires from samples collected before paclitaxel-nedaplatin therapy were compared with repertoires from samples collected after the therapy.

General study outcomes and caveats: The analysis included only a handful of patients with esophageal squamous cell carcinoma, making the cohort small. A significant increase in TCR diversity was observed in peripheral T cells after chemotherapy, whereas no such increase was observed in tumor-infiltrating lymphocytes. Paclitaxel-nedaplatin therapy induced immediate and substantial clonotype frequency changes, with contraction more likely among abundant clones than amplification. Tumor-infiltrating lymphocytes after treatment appeared to come partly from peripheral T cells migrating into the tumor, rather than solely from local clonal changes.

Receptor amplification or capture employed PCR. Sequencing instrument: HiSeq X Ten. High-throughput sequencing was used to characterize the TCR repertoires. TCRdb reprocessing: public reads trimmed at Q25 with fastp, clones called with MiXCR, in-frame beta chains kept. Each CDR3 protein gets just one entry, which takes the most common genes and DNA from the rows behind it. Counted in this sample were around 34,000 distinct CDR3 sequences; about half of them appeared once. The ten largest clones capture around 23% of the sample. Including the terminal cysteine and phenylalanine, the CDR3 comprises 16 residues. CDR3 DNA only is kept here, 48 bases in frame from base 1. Per the germline V gene, SGHNT is the CDR1 and YENEEA is the CDR2. Concerning this clonotype itself: What antigen it recognizes has not been identified. No per-base quality is available; no much larger clone lies one base away.

Read against the paper, the sample's time point label means: after preoperative PTX-NDP chemotherapy. Patients received paclitaxel-nedaplatin as preoperative chemotherapy before surgery. Sampling took place from a patient given preoperative chemotherapy. The receptor's source is a human donor with esophageal squamous cell carcinoma. The donor label of this sample is uncertain. The chain is made from TRBV11-3 and TRBJ2-4; TRBD2 matches 8 bases in the middle. The better agreement between TRBJ2-3 and the DNA end casts doubt on the J call. The CDR3 protein: CASSSAGVCIKDTQYF. The nucleotide sequence reads TGTGCCAGCAGCTCAGCGGGGGTGTGTATCAAAGACACTCAGTATTTT.